These T cell receptor beta chains were read from a single sample in a study of sequential checkpoint blockade in melanoma. Sequenced by immunoSEQ multiplex PCR; TCRdb stores in-frame clones only, minus some. The sample holds approximately 2,500 clones, 20% to 25% seen once. The source was tumor tissue (inferred from file names), collected from a patient given nivolumab and ipilimumab in sequence. The receptors originated from a human donor with melanoma. The CDR3 runs from the conserved cysteine through the conserved F or W. The D gene is left open where the match is weak. Clone size, where shown, is once, few, many, or a class for clones that have expanded.

J gene: TRBJ2-5; clone size: few; V gene: TRBV6-8; D gene: .; CDR3 protein: CASSDDTLVKETQYF; CDR3 DNA: TGTGCCAGCAGCGACGACACACTAGTAAAAGAGACCCAGTACTTC
J gene: TRBJ2-2; clone size: medium-sized; V gene: TRBV11-3; D gene: .; CDR3 protein: CASSLDPSRANTGELFF; CDR3 DNA: TGTGCCAGCAGCTTGGATCCCAGCCGAGCGAACACCGGGGAGCTGTTTTTT
J gene: TRBJ2-1; clone size: many; V gene: TRBV9; D gene: .; CDR3 protein: CASSVEGGPSANEQFF; CDR3 DNA: TGTGCCAGCAGCGTAGAGGGGGGACCTAGCGCCAATGAGCAGTTCTTC
J gene: TRBJ2-4; clone size: .; V gene: TRBV19; D gene: .; CDR3 protein: CASSITLAKNIQYF; CDR3 DNA: TGTGCCAGTAGTATCACCCTAGCCAAAAACATTCAGTACTTC
J gene: TRBJ2-2; clone size: few; V gene: TRBV12-5; D gene: TRBD2; CDR3 protein: CASNQPGLNTGELFF; CDR3 DNA: TGTGCCAGCAACCAACCGGGACTAAACACCGGGGAGCTGTTTTTT
J gene: TRBJ2-1; clone size: .; V gene: TRBV9; D gene: .; CDR3 protein: CASSAGTRYNEQFF; CDR3 DNA: TGTGCCAGCAGCGCCGGGACCAGGTACAATGAGCAGTTCTTC
J gene: TRBJ2-1; clone size: few; V gene: TRBV6-1; D gene: TRBD1; CDR3 protein: CASSEGVTGSFESYNEQFF; CDR3 DNA: TGTGCCAGCAGTGAAGGTGTGACAGGGTCTTTTGAGTCCTACAATGAGCAGTTCTTC
J gene: TRBJ1-1; clone size: medium-sized; V gene: TRBV6-7; D gene: .; CDR3 protein: CASSYYDEAFF; CDR3 DNA: TGTGCCAGCAGTTATTACGATGAAGCTTTCTTT
J gene: TRBJ2-1; clone size: .; V gene: TRBV9; D gene: .; CDR3 protein: CASSVEKISYNEQFF; CDR3 DNA: TGTGCCAGCAGTGTGGAGAAGATTTCCTACAATGAGCAGTTCTTC
J gene: TRBJ2-3; clone size: .; V gene: TRBV5-1; D gene: .; CDR3 protein: CASSLIGSTDTQYF; CDR3 DNA: TGCGCCAGCAGCTTGATCGGGAGCACAGATACGCAGTATTTT
J gene: TRBJ2-3; clone size: .; V gene: TRBV6-8; D gene: TRBD2; CDR3 protein: CASSYSGLADPSTDTQYF; CDR3 DNA: TGTGCCAGCAGTTACTCTGGGCTAGCGGACCCTAGCACAGATACGCAGTATTTT
J gene: TRBJ2-3; clone size: many; V gene: TRBV11-3; D gene: TRBD2; CDR3 protein: CASSLSVAGWGDTQYF; CDR3 DNA: TGTGCCAGCAGCTTATCGGTAGCGGGATGGGGAGATACGCAGTATTTT
J gene: TRBJ2-7; clone size: many; V gene: TRBV11-3; D gene: TRBD1; CDR3 protein: CASRPDRGLTYEQYF; CDR3 DNA: TGTGCCAGCAGACCGGACAGGGGGCTAACCTACGAGCAGTACTTC
J gene: TRBJ1-5; clone size: few; V gene: TRBV28; D gene: .; CDR3 protein: CASRRRGSGQPQHF; CDR3 DNA: TGTGCCAGCAGGAGGCGGGGGTCGGGTCAGCCCCAGCATTTT
J gene: TRBJ1-2; clone size: once; V gene: TRBV18; D gene: .; CDR3 protein: CASSALGTEANYGYTF; CDR3 DNA: TGTGCCAGCTCAGCACTTGGGACGGAAGCTAACTATGGCTACACCTTC
J gene: TRBJ2-3; clone size: few; V gene: TRBV28; D gene: TRBD2; CDR3 protein: CASTGTSGRSDTQYF; CDR3 DNA: TGTGCCAGCACCGGGACTAGCGGGAGATCAGATACGCAGTATTTT
J gene: TRBJ1-1; clone size: few; V gene: TRBV6-8; D gene: .; CDR3 protein: CASRTRQAGDTEAFF; CDR3 DNA: TGTGCCAGCAGGACTCGACAGGCCGGGGACACTGAAGCTTTCTTT
J gene: TRBJ1-4; clone size: .; V gene: TRBV6-8; D gene: TRBD1; CDR3 protein: CASSFGQGFRNEKLFF; CDR3 DNA: TGTGCCAGCAGTTTCGGACAGGGGTTCCGTAATGAAAAACTGTTTTTT
J gene: TRBJ2-7; clone size: .; V gene: TRBV6-8; D gene: .; CDR3 protein: CASSSLLTYEQYF; CDR3 DNA: TGTGCCAGCAGTTCCCTCCTTACTTACGAGCAGTACTTC
J gene: TRBJ2-1; clone size: .; V gene: TRBV4-1; D gene: TRBD2; CDR3 protein: CASSQRTPTSGGSYNEQFF; CDR3 DNA: TGCGCCAGCAGCCAACGTACGCCTACTAGCGGTGGCTCCTACAATGAGCAGTTCTTC
J gene: TRBJ1-2; clone size: .; V gene: TRBV16; D gene: .; CDR3 protein: CASSQWTANGYTF; CDR3 DNA: TGTGCCAGCAGCCAGTGGACAGCAAATGGCTACACCTTC
J gene: TRBJ2-1; clone size: few; V gene: TRBV6-8; D gene: TRBD1; CDR3 protein: CASSPLGVRTGAYNEQFF; CDR3 DNA: TGTGCCAGCAGCCCGCTGGGGGTGAGGACAGGGGCCTACAATGAGCAGTTCTTC
J gene: TRBJ1-5; clone size: .; V gene: TRBV19; D gene: TRBD1; CDR3 protein: CASRGQGFNQPQHF; CDR3 DNA: TGTGCCAGTAGAGGACAGGGTTTCAATCAGCCCCAGCATTTT
J gene: TRBJ2-5; clone size: .; V gene: TRBV5-1; D gene: TRBD1; CDR3 protein: CASSYADRGQETQYF; CDR3 DNA: TGCGCCAGCAGCTACGCAGACAGGGGCCAAGAGACCCAGTACTTC
J gene: TRBJ2-1; clone size: .; V gene: TRBV6-8; D gene: TRBD2; CDR3 protein: CASHLKRGSNEQFF; CDR3 DNA: TGTGCCAGCCACTTGAAGCGGGGTTCCAATGAGCAGTTCTTC
J gene: TRBJ2-7; clone size: .; V gene: TRBV12-5; D gene: TRBD1; CDR3 protein: CASAPQGALDEQYF; CDR3 DNA: TGTGCTAGTGCCCCCCAGGGGGCGCTTGACGAGCAGTACTTC
J gene: TRBJ2-2; clone size: many; V gene: TRBV11-3; D gene: TRBD2; CDR3 protein: CASSPRGVRNTGELFF; CDR3 DNA: TGTGCCAGCAGCCCCCGGGGGGTGCGGAACACCGGGGAGCTGTTTTTT
J gene: TRBJ1-2; clone size: .; V gene: TRBV29-1; D gene: .; CDR3 protein: CSVVSGQVDYGYTF; CDR3 DNA: TGCAGCGTGGTTTCTGGGCAGGTAGACTATGGCTACACCTTC
J gene: TRBJ2-5; clone size: medium-sized; V gene: TRBV10-2; D gene: .; CDR3 protein: CASSERANGETQYF; CDR3 DNA: TGCGCCAGCAGTGAGCGTGCTAACGGAGAGACCCAGTACTTC
J gene: TRBJ2-7; clone size: medium-sized; V gene: TRBV11-3; D gene: .; CDR3 protein: CASSGTLGGFYEQYF; CDR3 DNA: TGTGCCAGCAGCGGCACGCTTGGGGGATTCTACGAGCAGTACTTC